A selection of T cell receptor beta chains follows, all from one sample in a study of T cell clonotyping in hematopoietic cell transplantation. Clones were sequenced by immunoSEQ multiplex PCR, and TCRdb holds only the in-frame ones, with some missing. The sample holds about 29,000 clones, 60% to 85% seen once. This specimen consisted of peripheral blood mononuclear cells, obtained before stem cell transplant. The receptors were sampled from a woman in her twenties or thirties with chronic myeloid leukemia. Some clones in this sample may be carry-over from other donors' samples. CDR3s include the opening cysteine and the closing phenylalanine or tryptophan. The D gene is left open where the match is weak. Part of the rows lack a size; the others show once, few, many or a class for expanded clones.

v_call	j_call	clone_size	d_call	cdr3_aa	cdr3_nt
TRBV30	TRBJ2-3	.	.	CAWEGEVLNTQYF	TGTGCCTGGGAGGGGGAGGTACTGAATACGCAGTATTTT
TRBV5-1	TRBJ2-2	.	.	CASTLAPGGNTGELFF	TGCGCCAGCACCTTGGCCCCCGGGGGGAACACCGGGGAGCTGTTTTTT
TRBV27	TRBJ2-5	.	TRBD2	CASSLAGVGETQYF	TGTGCCAGCAGTTTGGCGGGAGTGGGAGAGACCCAGTACTTC
TRBV4-2	TRBJ1-2	once	.	CASSQAGQNYGYTF	TGTGCCAGCAGCCAAGCGGGTCAGAACTATGGCTACACCTTC
TRBV7-9	TRBJ1-2	.	.	CASSLMGYYTF	TGTGCCAGCAGCTTAATGGGATACTACACCTTC
TRBV6-1	TRBJ1-6	few	TRBD1	CASSWTGNSPLHF	TGTGCCAGCAGTTGGACAGGGAATTCACCCCTCCACTTT
TRBV28	TRBJ1-1	.	TRBD1	CASTGTGGPNTEAFF	TGTGCCAGTACCGGGACAGGGGGCCCAAACACTGAAGCTTTCTTT
TRBV5-6	TRBJ1-6	.	.	CASSLTLFNSPLHF	TGTGCCAGCAGCTTAACCCTGTTTAATTCACCCCTCCACTTT
TRBV30	TRBJ2-7	.	TRBD2	CAWSVNSGAYEQYF	TGTGCCTGGAGTGTAAATAGCGGGGCCTACGAGCAGTACTTC
TRBV2	TRBJ1-1	.	.	CASSEMTEAFF	TGTGCCAGCAGTGAAATGACAGAAGCTTTCTTT
TRBV27	TRBJ1-4	.	.	CASSLGYGADEKLFF	TGTGCCAGCAGTTTAGGTTACGGAGCGGATGAAAAACTGTTTTTT
TRBV19	TRBJ1-3	few	.	CASSSWGSLSGNTIYF	TGTGCCAGTAGTTCATGGGGCAGTCTCTCTGGAAACACCATATATTTT
TRBV6-5	TRBJ1-6	.	.	CATRREGSPLHF	TGTGCCACACGTCGGGAAGGTTCACCCCTCCACTTT
TRBV7-6	TRBJ2-5	.	.	CASSSRLDGAQYF	TGTGCCAGCAGCTCGAGACTCGACGGCGCCCAGTACTTC
TRBV7-2	TRBJ1-5	.	.	CASSLDNQPQHF	TGTGCCAGCAGCTTAGACAATCAGCCCCAGCATTTT
TRBV7-8	TRBJ1-6	.	.	CASSGRKGLSSYNSPLHF	TGTGCCAGCAGCGGGCGAAAGGGGTTGAGCTCCTATAATTCACCCCTCCACTTT
TRBV6-5	TRBJ1-1	.	.	CASSYFRQNTEAFF	TGTGCCAGCAGTTACTTCAGGCAGAACACTGAAGCTTTCTTT
TRBV6-5	TRBJ1-2	.	.	CASSYGSLYGYTF	TGTGCCAGCAGTTACGGCTCTCTCTATGGCTACACCTTC
TRBV4-1	TRBJ2-4	.	.	CASSQRAESDRTAKNIQYF	TGCGCCAGCAGCCAAAGGGCGGAATCGGACAGAACAGCCAAAAACATTCAGTACTTC
TRBV29-1	TRBJ2-7	.	.	CSVDRAQGHEQYF	TGCAGCGTTGATCGAGCCCAGGGCCACGAGCAGTACTTC
TRBV6-5	TRBJ2-3	medium-sized	.	CASSYGDGTQYF	TGTGCCAGCAGTTACGGCGACGGTACGCAGTATTTT
TRBV11-2	TRBJ1-2	once	.	CASSLAGGYGYTF	TGTGCCAGCAGCTTAGCAGGAGGCTATGGCTACACCTTC
TRBV6-6	TRBJ2-2	.	.	CASSRQTDTGELFF	TGTGCCAGCAGTCGACAAACGGACACCGGGGAGCTGTTTTTT
TRBV30	TRBJ1-3	.	.	CAWSVKGGNTIYF	TGTGCCTGGAGTGTAAAGGGCGGAAACACCATATATTTT
TRBV30	TRBJ1-5	.	.	CAWSVRRTADRWSNQPQHF	TGTGCCTGGAGTGTACGTCGGACCGCTGATCGGTGGAGCAATCAGCCCCAGCATTTT
TRBV30	TRBJ2-1	.	TRBD2	CAWSRGGGQFF	TGTGCCTGGAGTCGGGGGGGTGGGCAGTTCTTC
TRBV4-2	TRBJ1-2	once	.	CASSQAASTYGYTF	TGTGCCAGCAGCCAAGCCGCCAGTACCTATGGCTACACCTTC
TRBV7-2	TRBJ2-7	.	.	CASSLAPPRGEQYF	TGTGCCAGCAGCTTAGCCCCGCCGAGGGGCGAGCAGTACTTC
TRBV30	TRBJ1-3	.	.	CAWNSGNTIYF	TGTGCCTGGAACTCGGGTAACACCATATATTTT
TRBV5-4	TRBJ2-3	.	.	CASSGIPGMSDTQYF	TGTGCCAGCAGCGGAATACCAGGAATGTCAGATACGCAGTATTTT
TRBV30	TRBJ1-5	few	.	CAWSYGDGPRPQHF	TGTGCCTGGAGTTACGGGGACGGCCCAAGGCCCCAGCATTTT
TRBV11-3	TRBJ1-1	.	.	CASSLGAGTEAFF	TGTGCCAGCTCTTTAGGGGCAGGCACTGAAGCTTTCTTT
TRBV9	TRBJ1-2	.	.	CASSARDSTANYGYTF	TGTGCCAGCAGTGCCCGGGACTCAACTGCTAACTATGGCTACACCTTC
TRBV5-6	TRBJ2-5	few	.	CASSLVDRSGETQYF	TGTGCCAGCAGCTTGGTTGACAGGTCTGGAGAGACCCAGTACTTC
TRBV5-6	TRBJ2-5	.	.	CASSRRDTGETQYF	TGTGCCAGCAGCCGAAGGGATACAGGGGAGACCCAGTACTTC
TRBV4-2	TRBJ2-2	.	TRBD2	CASSQELAGANTGELFF	TGTGCCAGCAGCCAAGAGCTAGCGGGGGCCAACACCGGGGAGCTGTTTTTT
TRBV4-3	TRBJ1-6	.	.	CASSQDSGASSYNSPLHF	TGCGCCAGCAGCCAAGATTCAGGGGCGAGCTCCTATAATTCACCCCTCCACTTT